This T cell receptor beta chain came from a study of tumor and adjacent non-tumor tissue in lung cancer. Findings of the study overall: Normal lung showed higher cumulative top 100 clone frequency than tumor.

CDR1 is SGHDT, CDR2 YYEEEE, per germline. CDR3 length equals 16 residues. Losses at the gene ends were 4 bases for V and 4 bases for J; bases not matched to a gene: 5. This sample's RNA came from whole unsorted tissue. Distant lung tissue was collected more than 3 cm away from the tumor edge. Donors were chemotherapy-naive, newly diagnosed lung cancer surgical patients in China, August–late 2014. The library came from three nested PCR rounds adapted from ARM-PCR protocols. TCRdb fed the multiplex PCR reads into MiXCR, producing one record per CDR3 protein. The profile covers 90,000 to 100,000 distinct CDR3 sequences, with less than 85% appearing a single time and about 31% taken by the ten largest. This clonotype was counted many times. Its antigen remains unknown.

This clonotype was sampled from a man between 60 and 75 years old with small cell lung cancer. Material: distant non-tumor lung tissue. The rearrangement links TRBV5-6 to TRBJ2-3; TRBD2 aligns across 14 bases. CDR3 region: CASSAGTSGRSDTQYF. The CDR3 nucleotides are TGTGCCAGCAGCGCCGGGACTAGCGGGAGATCAGATACGCAGTATTTT.